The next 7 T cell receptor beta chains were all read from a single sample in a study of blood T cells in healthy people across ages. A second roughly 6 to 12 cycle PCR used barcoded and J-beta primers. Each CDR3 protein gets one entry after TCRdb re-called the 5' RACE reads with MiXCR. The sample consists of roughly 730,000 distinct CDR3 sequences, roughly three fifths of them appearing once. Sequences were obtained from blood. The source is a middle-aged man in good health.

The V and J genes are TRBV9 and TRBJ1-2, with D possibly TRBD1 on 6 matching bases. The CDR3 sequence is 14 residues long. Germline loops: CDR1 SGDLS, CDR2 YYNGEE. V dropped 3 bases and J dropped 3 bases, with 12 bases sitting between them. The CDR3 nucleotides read TGTGCCAGCAGCGCGTTGGACAGAGACTATGGCTACACCTTC. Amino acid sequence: CASSALDRDYGYTF.

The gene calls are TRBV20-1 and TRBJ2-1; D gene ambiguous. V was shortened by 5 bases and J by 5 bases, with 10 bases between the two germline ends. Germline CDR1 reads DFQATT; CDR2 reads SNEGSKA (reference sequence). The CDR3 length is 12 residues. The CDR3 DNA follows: TGCAGTGCTGGAAAGTACGACAATGAGCAGTTCTTC. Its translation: CSAGKYDNEQFF.

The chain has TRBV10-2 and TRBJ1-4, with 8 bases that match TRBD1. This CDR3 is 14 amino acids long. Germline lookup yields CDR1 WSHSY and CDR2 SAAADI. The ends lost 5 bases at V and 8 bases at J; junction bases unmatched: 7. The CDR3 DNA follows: TGCGCCAGCAGTAAAGCAGGGGGCGAAGAAAAACTGTTTTTT. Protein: CASSKAGGEEKLFF.

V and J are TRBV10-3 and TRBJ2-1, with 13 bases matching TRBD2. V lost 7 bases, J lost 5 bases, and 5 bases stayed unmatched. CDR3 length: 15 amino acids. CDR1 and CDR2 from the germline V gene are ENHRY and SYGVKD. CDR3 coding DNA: TGTGCCATCACTCCAGGACTAGCGGGAGACAATGAGCAGTTCTTC. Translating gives CAITPGLAGDNEQFF.

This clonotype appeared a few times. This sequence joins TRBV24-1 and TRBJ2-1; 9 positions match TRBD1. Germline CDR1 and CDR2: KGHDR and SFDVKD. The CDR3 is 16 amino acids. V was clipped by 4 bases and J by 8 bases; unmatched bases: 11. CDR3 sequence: CATSDPGTGREDEQFF. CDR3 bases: TGTGCCACCAGTGACCCCGGGACAGGGAGGGAAGATGAGCAGTTCTTC.

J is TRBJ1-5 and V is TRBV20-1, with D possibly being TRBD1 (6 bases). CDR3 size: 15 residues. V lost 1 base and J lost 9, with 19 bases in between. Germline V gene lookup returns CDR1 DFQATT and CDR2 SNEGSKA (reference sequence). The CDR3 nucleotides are TGCAGTGCTAGAGGAGATATAACAGGGTGGGGGCCCCAGCATTTT. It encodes CSARGDITGWGPQHF.

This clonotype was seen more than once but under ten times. For the CDR3, the DNA is TGCGCCAGCAGCGCGAACAGGGGATACGCTGAAGCTTTCTTT. Residues: CASSANRGYAEAFF. V usage is TRBV5-1 and J usage is TRBJ1-1, with 7 nucleotides matching TRBD1. The CDR3 covers 14 residues. The junction had 9 bases not matched to a gene; V was cut back by 4 bases and J by 6 bases. The germline gives CDR1 SGHRS, CDR2 YFSETQ. Drawing the rest from reference TRBV5-1 and TRBJ1-1, the complete variable domain is KAGVTQTPRYLIKTRGQQVTLSCSPISGHRSVSWYQQTPGQGLQFLFEYFSETQRNKGNFPGRFSGRQFSNSRSEMNVSTLELGDSALYLCASSANRGYAEAFFGQGTRLTVV.